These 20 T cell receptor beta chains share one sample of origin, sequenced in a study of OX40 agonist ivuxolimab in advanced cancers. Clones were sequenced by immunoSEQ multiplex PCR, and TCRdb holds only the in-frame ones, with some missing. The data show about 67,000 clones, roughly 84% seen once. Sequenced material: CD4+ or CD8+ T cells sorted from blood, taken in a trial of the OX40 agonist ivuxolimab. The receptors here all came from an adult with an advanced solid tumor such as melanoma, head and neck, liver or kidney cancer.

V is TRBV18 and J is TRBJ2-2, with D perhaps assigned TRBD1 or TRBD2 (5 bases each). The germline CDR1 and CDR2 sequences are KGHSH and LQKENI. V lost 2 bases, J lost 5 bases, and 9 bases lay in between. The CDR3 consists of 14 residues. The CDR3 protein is CASSPNRRTGELFF. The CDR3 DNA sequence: TGTGCCAGCTCACCAAACAGGAGGACCGGGGAGCTGTTTTTT.

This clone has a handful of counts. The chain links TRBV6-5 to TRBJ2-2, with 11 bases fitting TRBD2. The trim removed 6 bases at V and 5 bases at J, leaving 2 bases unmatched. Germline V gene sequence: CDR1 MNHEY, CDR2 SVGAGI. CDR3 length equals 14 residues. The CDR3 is CASRASGGTGELFF. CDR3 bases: TGTGCCAGCAGGGCTAGCGGGGGGACCGGGGAGCTGTTTTTT.

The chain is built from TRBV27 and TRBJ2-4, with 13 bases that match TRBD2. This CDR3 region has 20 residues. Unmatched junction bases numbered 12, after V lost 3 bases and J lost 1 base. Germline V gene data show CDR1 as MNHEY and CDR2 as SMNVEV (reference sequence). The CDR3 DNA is TGTGCCAGCAGTTTTTCCGGGACTAGCGGGATTAAATCTGCCAAAAACATTCAGTACTTC. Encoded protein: CASSFSGTSGIKSAKNIQYF.

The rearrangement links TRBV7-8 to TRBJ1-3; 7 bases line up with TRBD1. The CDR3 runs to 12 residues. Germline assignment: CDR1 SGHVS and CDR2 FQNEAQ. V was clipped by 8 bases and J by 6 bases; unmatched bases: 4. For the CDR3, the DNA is TGTGCCAGCGGGGACAGACAAAACACCATATATTTT. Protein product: CASGDRQNTIYF.

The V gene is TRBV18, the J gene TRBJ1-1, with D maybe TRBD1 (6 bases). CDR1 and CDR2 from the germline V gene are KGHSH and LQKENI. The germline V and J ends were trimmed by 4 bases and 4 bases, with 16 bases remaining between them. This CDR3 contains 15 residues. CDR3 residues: CASSLLQGIGTEAFF. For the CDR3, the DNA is TGTGCCAGCTCACTCCTCCAGGGGATAGGCACTGAAGCTTTCTTT. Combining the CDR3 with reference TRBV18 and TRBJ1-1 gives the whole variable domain NAGVMQNPRHLVRRRGQEARLRCSPMKGHSHVYWYRQLPEEGLKFMVYLQKENIIDESGMPKERFSAEFPKEGPSILRIQQVVRGDSAAYFCASSLLQGIGTEAFFGQGTRLTVV.

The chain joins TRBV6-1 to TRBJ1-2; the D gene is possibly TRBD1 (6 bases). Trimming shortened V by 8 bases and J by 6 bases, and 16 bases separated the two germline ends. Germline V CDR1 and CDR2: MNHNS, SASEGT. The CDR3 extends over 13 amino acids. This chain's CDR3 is CASAPGGGNGYTF. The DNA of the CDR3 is TGTGCCAGCGCCCCGGGAGGGGGAAATGGCTACACCTTC.

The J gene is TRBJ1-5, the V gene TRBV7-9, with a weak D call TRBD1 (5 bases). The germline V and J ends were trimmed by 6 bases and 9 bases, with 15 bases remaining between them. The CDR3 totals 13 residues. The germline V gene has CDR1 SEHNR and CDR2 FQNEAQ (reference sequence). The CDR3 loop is CASSSGTQRPQHF. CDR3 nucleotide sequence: TGTGCCAGCAGTTCCGGGACCCAGCGGCCCCAGCATTTT.

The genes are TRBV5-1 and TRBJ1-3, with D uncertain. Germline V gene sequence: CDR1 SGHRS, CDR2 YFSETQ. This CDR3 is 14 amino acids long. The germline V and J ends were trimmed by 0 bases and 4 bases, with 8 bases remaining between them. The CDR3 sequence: CASSLGITGNTIYF. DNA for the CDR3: TGCGCCAGCAGCTTGGGGATTACAGGAAACACCATATATTTT.

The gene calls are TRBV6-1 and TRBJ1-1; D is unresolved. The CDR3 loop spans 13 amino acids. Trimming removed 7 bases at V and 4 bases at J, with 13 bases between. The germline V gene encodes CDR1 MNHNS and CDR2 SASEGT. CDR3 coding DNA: TGTGCCAGCAATACCCTACAGTCCACTGAAGCTTTCTTT. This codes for CASNTLQSTEAFF.

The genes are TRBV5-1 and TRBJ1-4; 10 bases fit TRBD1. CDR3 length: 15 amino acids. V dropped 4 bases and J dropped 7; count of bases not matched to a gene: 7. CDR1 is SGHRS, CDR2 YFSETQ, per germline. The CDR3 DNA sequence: TGCGCCAGCAGCCCGGGACAGGGGACTGCTGAAAAACTGTTTTTT. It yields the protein CASSPGQGTAEKLFF. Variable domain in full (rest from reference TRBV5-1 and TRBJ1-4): KAGVTQTPRYLIKTRGQQVTLSCSPISGHRSVSWYQQTPGQGLQFLFEYFSETQRNKGNFPGRFSGRQFSNSRSEMNVSTLELGDSALYLCASSPGQGTAEKLFFGSGTQLSVL.

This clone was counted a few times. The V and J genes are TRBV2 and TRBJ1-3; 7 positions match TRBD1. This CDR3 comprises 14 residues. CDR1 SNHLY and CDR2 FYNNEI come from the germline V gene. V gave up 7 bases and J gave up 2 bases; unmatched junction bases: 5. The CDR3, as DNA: TGTGCCAGCAACGACAGGGCGGCTGGAAACACCATATATTTT. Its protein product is CASNDRAAGNTIYF.

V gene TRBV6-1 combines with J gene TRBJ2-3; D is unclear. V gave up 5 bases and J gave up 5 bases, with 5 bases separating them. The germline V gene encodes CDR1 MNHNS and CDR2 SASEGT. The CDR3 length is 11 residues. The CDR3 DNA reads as TGTGCCAGCAGTATCAGAGATACGCAGTATTTT. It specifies CASSIRDTQYF.

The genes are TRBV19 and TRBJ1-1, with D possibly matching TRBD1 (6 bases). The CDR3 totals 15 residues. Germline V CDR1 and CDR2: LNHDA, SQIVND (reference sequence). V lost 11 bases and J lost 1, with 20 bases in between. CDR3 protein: CAATRDTLSNTEAFF. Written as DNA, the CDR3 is TGTGCCGCAACCCGGGACACCTTATCGAACACTGAAGCTTTCTTT.

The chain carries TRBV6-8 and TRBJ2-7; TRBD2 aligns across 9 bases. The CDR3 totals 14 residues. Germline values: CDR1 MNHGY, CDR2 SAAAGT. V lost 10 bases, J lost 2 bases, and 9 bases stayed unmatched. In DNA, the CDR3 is TGTGCCACCCGAACTAGCGGGTTCCCCTACGAGCAGTACTTC. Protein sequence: CATRTSGFPYEQYF.

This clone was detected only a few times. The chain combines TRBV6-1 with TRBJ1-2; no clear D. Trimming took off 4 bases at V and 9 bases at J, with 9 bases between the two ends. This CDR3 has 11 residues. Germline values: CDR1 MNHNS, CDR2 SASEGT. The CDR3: CASSADRRYTF. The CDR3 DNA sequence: TGTGCCAGCAGTGCCGACCGACGCTACACCTTC.

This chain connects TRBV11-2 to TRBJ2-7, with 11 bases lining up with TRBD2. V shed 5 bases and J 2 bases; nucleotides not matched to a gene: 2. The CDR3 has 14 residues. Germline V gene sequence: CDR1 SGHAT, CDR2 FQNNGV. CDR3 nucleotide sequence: TGTGCCAGCAGCACACTAGCGGGGGCCTACGAGCAGTACTTC. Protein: CASSTLAGAYEQYF.

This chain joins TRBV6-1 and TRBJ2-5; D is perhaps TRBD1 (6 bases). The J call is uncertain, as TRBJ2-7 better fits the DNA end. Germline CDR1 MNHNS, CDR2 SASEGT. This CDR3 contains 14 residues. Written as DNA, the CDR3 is TGTGCCAGCAGTGAAGCGGACAGCTCCTACGAGCAGTACTTC. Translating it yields CASSEADSSYEQYF.

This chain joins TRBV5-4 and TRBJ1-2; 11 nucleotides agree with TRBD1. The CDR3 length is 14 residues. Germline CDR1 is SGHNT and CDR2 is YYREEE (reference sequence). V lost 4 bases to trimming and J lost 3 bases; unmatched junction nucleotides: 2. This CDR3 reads CASSEGQGDYGYTF. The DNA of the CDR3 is TGTGCCAGCAGCGAGGGACAGGGGGACTATGGCTACACCTTC.

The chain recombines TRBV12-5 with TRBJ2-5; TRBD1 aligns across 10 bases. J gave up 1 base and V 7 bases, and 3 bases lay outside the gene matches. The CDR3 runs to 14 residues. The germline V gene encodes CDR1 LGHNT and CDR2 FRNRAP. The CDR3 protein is CASARDRGQETQYF. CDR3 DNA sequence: TGTGCTAGTGCCCGGGACAGGGGCCAAGAGACCCAGTACTTC.

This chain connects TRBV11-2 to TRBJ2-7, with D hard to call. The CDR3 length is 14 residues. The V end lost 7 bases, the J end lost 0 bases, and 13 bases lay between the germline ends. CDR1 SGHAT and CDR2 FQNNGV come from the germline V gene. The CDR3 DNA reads TGTGCCAGCACCCCGTGGCAGAGCTCCTACGAGCAGTACTTC. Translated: CASTPWQSSYEQYF.